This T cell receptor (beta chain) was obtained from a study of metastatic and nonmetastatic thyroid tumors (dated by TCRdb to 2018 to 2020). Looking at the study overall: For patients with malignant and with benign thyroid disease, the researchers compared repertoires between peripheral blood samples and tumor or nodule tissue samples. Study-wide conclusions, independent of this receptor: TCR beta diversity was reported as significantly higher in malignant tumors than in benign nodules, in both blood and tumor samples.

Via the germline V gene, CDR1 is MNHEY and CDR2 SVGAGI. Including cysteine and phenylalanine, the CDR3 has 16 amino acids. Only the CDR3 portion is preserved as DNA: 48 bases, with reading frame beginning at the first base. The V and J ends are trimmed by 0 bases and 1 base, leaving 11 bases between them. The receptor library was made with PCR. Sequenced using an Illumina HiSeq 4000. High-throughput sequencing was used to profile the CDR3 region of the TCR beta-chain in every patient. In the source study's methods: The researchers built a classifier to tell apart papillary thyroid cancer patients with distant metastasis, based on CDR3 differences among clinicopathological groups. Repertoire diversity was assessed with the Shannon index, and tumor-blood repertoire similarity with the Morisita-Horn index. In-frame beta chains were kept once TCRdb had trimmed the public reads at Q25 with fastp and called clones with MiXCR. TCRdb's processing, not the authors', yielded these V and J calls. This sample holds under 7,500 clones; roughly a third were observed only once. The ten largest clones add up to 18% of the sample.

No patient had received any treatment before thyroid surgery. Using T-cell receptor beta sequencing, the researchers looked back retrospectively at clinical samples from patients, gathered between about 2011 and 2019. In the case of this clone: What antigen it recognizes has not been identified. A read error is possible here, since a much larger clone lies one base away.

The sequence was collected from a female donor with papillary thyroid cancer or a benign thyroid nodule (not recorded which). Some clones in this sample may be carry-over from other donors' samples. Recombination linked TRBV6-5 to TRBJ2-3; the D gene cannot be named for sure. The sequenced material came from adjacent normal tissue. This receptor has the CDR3 CASSYSPSTCTDTQYF. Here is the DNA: TGTGCCAGCAGTTACTCACCATCGACATGCACAGATACGCAGTATTTT.